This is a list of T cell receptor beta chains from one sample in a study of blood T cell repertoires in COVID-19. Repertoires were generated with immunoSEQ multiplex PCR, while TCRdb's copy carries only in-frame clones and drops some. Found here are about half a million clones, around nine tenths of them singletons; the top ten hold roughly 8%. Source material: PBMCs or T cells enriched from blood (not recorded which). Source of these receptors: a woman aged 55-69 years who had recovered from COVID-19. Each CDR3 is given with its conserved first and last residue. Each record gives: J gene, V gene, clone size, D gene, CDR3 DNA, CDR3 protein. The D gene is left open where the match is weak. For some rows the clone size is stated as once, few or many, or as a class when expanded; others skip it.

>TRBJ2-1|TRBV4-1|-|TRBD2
TGCGCCAGCAGCCAAGTTAACACGGGGGGGCCGAGGAATGAGCAGTTCTTC
CASSQVNTGGPRNEQFF
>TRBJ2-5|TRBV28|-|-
TGTGCCAGCAGTTTCGCGGGTGGGGAGACCCAGTACTTC
CASSFAGGETQYF
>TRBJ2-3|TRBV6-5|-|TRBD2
TGTGCCAGCAGCCACTTGCAGCTAGCGGGGGGTTCGCAGTATTTT
CASSHLQLAGGSQYF
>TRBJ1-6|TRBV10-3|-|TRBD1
TGTGCCATCAGTGCGGTACAGGGGGAGCCTTCACCCCTCCACTTT
CAISAVQGEPSPLHF
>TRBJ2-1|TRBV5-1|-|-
TGCGCCAGCAGCTTGGTAGGGGCCTCGTCCTACAATGAGCAGTTCTTC
CASSLVGASSYNEQFF
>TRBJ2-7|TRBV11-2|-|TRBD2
TGTGCCAGCAGCCAAATAAACCGGCCTAGCGGGGGCGCCTACGAGCAGTACTTC
CASSQINRPSGGAYEQYF
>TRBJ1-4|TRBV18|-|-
TGTGCCAGCCAGACCGGGCCCGGGGCTAATGAAAAACTGTTTTTT
CASQTGPGANEKLFF
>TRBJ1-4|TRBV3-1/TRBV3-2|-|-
TGTGCCAGCAGCCAATATGGCGGAGGAAATGAAAAACTGTTTTTT
CASSQYGGGNEKLFF
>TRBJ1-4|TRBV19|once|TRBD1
TGTGCCAGTAGTCCTCAGGGGGCCGATGAAAAACTGTTTTTT
CASSPQGADEKLFF
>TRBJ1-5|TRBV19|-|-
TGTGCCAGTAGTACCACTACCGGCAATCAGCCCCAGCATTTT
CASSTTTGNQPQHF
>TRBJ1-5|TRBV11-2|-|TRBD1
TGTGCCAGCAGCCAACACCCTCCCGGGACAGGTAATCAGCCCCAGCATTTT
CASSQHPPGTGNQPQHF
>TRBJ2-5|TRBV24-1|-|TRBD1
TGTGCCACCAGTGATTCTCCCGGGGCAGCCACAACTGGGACAGGGAAGACCCAGTACTTC
CATSDSPGAATTGTGKTQYF
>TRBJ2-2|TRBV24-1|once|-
TGTGCCACCAGTGCCCCTGGCCAGGGCACATCTAACACCGGGGAGCTGTTTTTT
CATSAPGQGTSNTGELFF
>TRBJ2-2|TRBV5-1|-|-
TGCGCCAGCAGCCCACAGGGTCGGGATGGCGGGGAGCTGTTTTTT
CASSPQGRDGGELFF
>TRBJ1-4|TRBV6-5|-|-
TGTGCCAGCAGTTACCGAAAACAGGGAAGAGGAGAAAAACTGTTTTTT
CASSYRKQGRGEKLFF
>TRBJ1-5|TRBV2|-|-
TGTGCCAGCACGGGGACGGGAGATTATAGCAATCAGCCCCAGCATTTT
CASTGTGDYSNQPQHF
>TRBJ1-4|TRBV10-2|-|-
TGCGCCAGCCGCCATGGGACTGGTGAAAAACTGTTTTTT
CASRHGTGEKLFF
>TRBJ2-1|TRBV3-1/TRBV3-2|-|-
TGTGCCAGCAGCCTCCAGGGTGGGTACAATGAGCAGTTCTTC
CASSLQGGYNEQFF
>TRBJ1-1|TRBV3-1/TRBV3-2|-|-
TGTGCCAGCAGCCAAGAGCTGAGGACTGAAGCTTTCTTT
CASSQELRTEAFF
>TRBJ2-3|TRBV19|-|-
TGTGCCAGTATAATAGTGGGGGGGACAGGACCCACAGATACGCAGTATTTT
CASIIVGGTGPTDTQYF
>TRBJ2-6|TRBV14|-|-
TGTGCCAGCAGCCAAGCTCTTAGCTCTGGGGCCAACGTCCTGACTTTC
CASSQALSSGANVLTF
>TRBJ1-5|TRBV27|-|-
TGTGCCAGCAGTCCCCAGGGTCAGCCCCAGCATTTT
CASSPQGQPQHF
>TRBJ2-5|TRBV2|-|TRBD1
TGTGCCAGCAGGACAGGGGGCGGGGAGACCCAGTACTTC
CASRTGGGETQYF
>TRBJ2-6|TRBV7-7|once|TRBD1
TGTGCCAGCAGCCCGGGACAGGGGGTCTCTGGGGCCAACGTCCTGACTTTC
CASSPGQGVSGANVLTF
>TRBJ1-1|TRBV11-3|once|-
TGTGCCAGCAGCTTAGCGGGACATGGGTTGGCTTACACTGAAGCTTTCTTT
CASSLAGHGLAYTEAFF
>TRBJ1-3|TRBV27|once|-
TGTGCCAGCAGTCCCCGTTATTCGGGAAACACCATATATTTT
CASSPRYSGNTIYF
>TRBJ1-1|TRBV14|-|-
TGTGCCAGCAGCGTACGTGAGTTGGCTTTCTTT
CASSVRELAFF
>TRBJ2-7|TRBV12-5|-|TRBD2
TGTGCTAGTGGTTTGGTTATGGGGGGGGAGCAGTACTTC
CASGLVMGGEQYF
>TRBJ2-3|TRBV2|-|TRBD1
TGTGCCAGCAGGTTGACAGGGGGCACAGATACGCAGTATTTT
CASRLTGGTDTQYF
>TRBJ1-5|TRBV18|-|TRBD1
TGTGCCAGCTCTCCCACCGGGACAGACCGCACCCAGCATTTT
CASSPTGTDRTQHF
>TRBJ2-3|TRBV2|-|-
TGTGCCAGCAGCCAGACAGCAGATACGCAGTATTTT
CASSQTADTQYF
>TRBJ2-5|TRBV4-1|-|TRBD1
TGCGCCAGCAGCCCCCGGTTCGGACAGGGACAAGAGACCCAGTACTTC
CASSPRFGQGQETQYF
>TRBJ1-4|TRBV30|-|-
TGTGCCTGGAGCGGACTAAGTCCCGGGAAAAAACTGTTTTTT
CAWSGLSPGKKLFF
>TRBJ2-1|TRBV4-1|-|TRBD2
TGCGCCAGCAGCCTGGGGGAACTAGCGGGGGTTAATGAGCAGTTCTTC
CASSLGELAGVNEQFF
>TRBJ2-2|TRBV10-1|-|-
TGCGCCAGCACTAAAGACAGGAACACCGGGGAGCTGTTTTTT
CASTKDRNTGELFF
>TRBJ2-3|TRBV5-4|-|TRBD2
TGTGCCAGCAGCCCGGGGACTAGCGGATACACAGATACGCAGTATTTT
CASSPGTSGYTDTQYF
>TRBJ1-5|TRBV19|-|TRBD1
TGTGCCAGTAGTATACCCCGGACAGGGGGCAATAGCAATCAGCCCCAGCATTTT
CASSIPRTGGNSNQPQHF
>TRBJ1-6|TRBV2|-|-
TGTGCCAGCAGAGGCAGGGTGGGTGGTCCACCCCTCCACTTT
CASRGRVGGPPLHF
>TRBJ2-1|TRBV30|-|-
TGTGCCTGGAGTTACCCCGGGACTCGTAATGAGCAGTTCTTC
CAWSYPGTRNEQFF
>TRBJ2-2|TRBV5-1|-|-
TGCGCCAGCAGCCCGCTAGTAAGCGGGAACACCGGGGAGCTGTTTTTT
CASSPLVSGNTGELFF
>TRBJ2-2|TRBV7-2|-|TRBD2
TGTGCCAGCAGCTTCGGGGGGGCCGCGAACACCGGGGAGCTGTTTTTT
CASSFGGAANTGELFF
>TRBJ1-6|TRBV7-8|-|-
TGTGCCAGCAGCTTTCACAGGGAAGACACTTTCTATAATTCACCCCTCCACTTT
CASSFHREDTFYNSPLHF
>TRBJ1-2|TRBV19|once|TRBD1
TGTGCCAGTAGTATAGGTCCCGGGACAGGGAACTATGGCTACACCTTC
CASSIGPGTGNYGYTF
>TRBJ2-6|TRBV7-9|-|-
TGTGCCAGCAGCCCAGGACAGAACTCTGGGGCCAACGTCCTGACTTTC
CASSPGQNSGANVLTF
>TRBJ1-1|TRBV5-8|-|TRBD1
TGTGCCAGCAGCTTGCCGGACAGGGAGAACACTGAAGCTTTCTTT
CASSLPDRENTEAFF
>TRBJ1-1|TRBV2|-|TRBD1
TGTGCCAGCAGTGAATTAGGACAGGCCTCCACTGAAGCTTTCTTT
CASSELGQASTEAFF
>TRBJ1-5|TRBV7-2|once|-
TGTGCCAGCAGCCCGGCGGGGGCCGATCAGCCCCAGCATTTT
CASSPAGADQPQHF
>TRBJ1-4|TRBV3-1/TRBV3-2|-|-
TGTGCCAGCCAAGAGGCCTTCTATGAAAAACTGTTTTTT
CASQEAFYEKLFF
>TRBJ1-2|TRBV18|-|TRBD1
TGTGCCAGCTCACCACGCCCGGGACAGGGAGGCTATGGCTACACCTTC
CASSPRPGQGGYGYTF
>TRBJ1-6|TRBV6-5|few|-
TGTGCCAGCAGTTACGAGAGGAGCTCCTATAATTCACCCCTCCACTTT
CASSYERSSYNSPLHF
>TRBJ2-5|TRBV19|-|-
TGTGCCAGTAGTATAGAAGGCGGGGAGACCCAGTACTTC
CASSIEGGETQYF
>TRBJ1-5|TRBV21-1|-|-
TGTGCCAGCAGCCGAAAGGGGGACAGGGATCAGCCCCAGCATTTT
CASSRKGDRDQPQHF
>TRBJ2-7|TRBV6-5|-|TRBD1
TGTGCCAGCAGTTACTCGGGACAGTCCTACGAGCAGTACTTC
CASSYSGQSYEQYF